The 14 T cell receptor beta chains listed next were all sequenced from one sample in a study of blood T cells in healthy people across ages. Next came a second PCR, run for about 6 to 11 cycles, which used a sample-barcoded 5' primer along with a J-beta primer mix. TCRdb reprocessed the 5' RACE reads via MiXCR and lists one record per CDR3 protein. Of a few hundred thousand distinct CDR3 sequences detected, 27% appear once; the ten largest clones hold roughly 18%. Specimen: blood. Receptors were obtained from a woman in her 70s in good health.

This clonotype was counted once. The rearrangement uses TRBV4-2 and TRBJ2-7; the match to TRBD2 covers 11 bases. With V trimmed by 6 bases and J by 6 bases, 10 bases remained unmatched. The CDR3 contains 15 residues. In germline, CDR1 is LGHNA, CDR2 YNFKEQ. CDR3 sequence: CASRRLAGGPGEQYF. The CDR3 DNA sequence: TGTGCCAGCAGGCGCCTAGCGGGGGGACCGGGCGAGCAGTACTTC.

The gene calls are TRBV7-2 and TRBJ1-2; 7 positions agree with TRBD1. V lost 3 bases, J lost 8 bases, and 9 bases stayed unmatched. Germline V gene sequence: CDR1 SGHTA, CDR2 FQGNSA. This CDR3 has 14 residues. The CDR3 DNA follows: TGTGCCAGCAGCTTGGCGACAGGGTCAGGGGGCTACACCTTC. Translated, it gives CASSLATGSGGYTF.

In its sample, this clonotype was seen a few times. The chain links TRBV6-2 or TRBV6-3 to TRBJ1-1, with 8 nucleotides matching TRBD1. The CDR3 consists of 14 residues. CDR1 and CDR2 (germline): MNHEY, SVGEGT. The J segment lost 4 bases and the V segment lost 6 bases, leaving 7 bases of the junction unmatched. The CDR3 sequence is CASREYGQGTEAFF. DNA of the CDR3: TGTGCCAGCAGAGAATACGGACAGGGCACTGAAGCTTTCTTT.

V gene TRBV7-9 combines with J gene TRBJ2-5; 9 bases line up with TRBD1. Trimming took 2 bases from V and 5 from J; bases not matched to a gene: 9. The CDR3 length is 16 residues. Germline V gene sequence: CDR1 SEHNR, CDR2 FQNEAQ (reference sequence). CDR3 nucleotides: TGTGCCAGCAGCTTATTTGGGACAGGGTCGGCCGAGACCCAGTACTTC. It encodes CASSLFGTGSAETQYF.

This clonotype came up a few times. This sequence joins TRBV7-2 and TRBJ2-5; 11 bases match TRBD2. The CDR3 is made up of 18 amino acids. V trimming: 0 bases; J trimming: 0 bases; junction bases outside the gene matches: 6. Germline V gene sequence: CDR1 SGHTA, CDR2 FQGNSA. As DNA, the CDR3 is TGTGCCAGCAGCTTAGCCCTCCTAGCGGGGGGTCACCAAGAGACCCAGTACTTC. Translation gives CASSLALLAGGHQETQYF.

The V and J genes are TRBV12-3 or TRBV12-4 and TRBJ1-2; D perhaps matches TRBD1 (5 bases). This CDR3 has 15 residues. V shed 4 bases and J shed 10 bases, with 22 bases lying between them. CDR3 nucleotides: TGTGCCAGCAGTTCGTCCCCGGGACTTTCCGTCGACTACACCTTC. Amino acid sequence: CASSSSPGLSVDYTF.

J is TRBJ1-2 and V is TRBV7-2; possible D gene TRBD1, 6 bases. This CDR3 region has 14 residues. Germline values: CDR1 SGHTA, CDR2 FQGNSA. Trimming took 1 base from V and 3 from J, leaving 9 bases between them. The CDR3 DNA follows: TGTGCCAGCAGCTTAGGTTGGACAGACTATGGCTACACCTTC. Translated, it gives CASSLGWTDYGYTF.

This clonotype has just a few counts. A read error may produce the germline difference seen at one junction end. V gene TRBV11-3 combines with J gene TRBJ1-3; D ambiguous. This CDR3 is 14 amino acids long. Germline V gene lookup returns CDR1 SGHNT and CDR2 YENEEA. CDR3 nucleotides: TGTGCCAGCAGCTGGTACGTGTCTGGAAACACCGTATATTTT. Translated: CASSWYVSGNTVYF.

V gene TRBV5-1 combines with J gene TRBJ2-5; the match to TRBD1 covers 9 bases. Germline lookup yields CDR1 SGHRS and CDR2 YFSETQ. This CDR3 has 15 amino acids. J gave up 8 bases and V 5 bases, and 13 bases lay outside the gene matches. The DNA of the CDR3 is TGCGCCAGCAGACCTGGACAGGGGAGTTTGGGAACCCAGTACTTC. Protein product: CASRPGQGSLGTQYF.

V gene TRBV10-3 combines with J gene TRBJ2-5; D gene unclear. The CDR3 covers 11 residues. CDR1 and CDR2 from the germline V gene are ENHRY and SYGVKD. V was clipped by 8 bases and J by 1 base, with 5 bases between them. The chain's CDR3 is CAIGIQETQYF. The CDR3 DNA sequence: TGTGCCATCGGGATCCAAGAGACCCAGTACTTC.

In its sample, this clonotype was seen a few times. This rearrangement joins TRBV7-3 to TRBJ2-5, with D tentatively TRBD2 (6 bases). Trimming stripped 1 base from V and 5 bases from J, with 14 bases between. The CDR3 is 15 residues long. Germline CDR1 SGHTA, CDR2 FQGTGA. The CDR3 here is CASSLNRPAGETQYF. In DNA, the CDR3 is TGTGCCAGCAGCTTAAACCGACCAGCGGGCGAGACCCAGTACTTC.

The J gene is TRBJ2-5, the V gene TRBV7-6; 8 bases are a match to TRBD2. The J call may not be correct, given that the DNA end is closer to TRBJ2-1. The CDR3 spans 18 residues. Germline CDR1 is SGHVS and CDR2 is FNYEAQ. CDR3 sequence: CASSLDLLGLEIDNEQFF. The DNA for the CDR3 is TGTGCCAGCAGCTTAGATCTCTTGGGACTAGAAATCGACAATGAGCAGTTCTTC.

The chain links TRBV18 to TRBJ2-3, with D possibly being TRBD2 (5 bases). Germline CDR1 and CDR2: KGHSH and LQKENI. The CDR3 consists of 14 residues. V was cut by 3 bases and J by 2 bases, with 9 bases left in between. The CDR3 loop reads CASSPPTNTDTQYF. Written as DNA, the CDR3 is TGTGCCAGCTCACCCCCGACTAACACAGATACGCAGTATTTT.

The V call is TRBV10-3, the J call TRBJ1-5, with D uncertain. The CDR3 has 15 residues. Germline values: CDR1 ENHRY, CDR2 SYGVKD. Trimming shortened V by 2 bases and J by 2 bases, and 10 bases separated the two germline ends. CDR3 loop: CAISERAGGNQPQHF. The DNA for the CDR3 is TGTGCCATCAGTGAGCGGGCGGGAGGCAATCAGCCCCAGCATTTT.